This T cell receptor beta chain was sequenced for a study of TIL therapy for anti-PD-1-resistant metastatic lung cancer. Study-level information: Tumors were harvested before any PD-1/PD-L1 blockade. By whole-exome sequencing, median non-synonymous tumor mutation burden was approximately 1.6 mutations per megabase.

This CDR3 is 16 amino acids long. Deletions cut 5 bases from V and 1 base from J, with 15 bases between. The germline V gene encodes CDR1 MNHEY and CDR2 SVGEGT. Study-wide results and caveats: After infusion, TIL clonotypes partly replaced peripheral T cells and declined over months.

Time point described: pre-treatment sample, taken before nivolumab and TIL therapy. Enrollment ran from October 2017 to January 2020. The libraries were made with immunoSEQ v3. Assay used: immunoSEQ multiplex PCR; TCRdb lists only in-frame clones, some missing. The data show 55,000 or so clones, 70% to 90% seen once. On this clone itself: The antigen is unknown.

The clonotype originates from a person aged 25 to 80 with non-small cell lung cancer. The chain couples TRBV6-2 or TRBV6-3 to TRBJ2-1, with D perhaps TRBD1 or TRBD2 (5 bases each). Sequenced here: blood, sampled at baseline. CDR3 in amino acids: CASSTPLAGSYNEQFF. The DNA of the CDR3 is TGTGCCAGCAGTACGCCTCTAGCAGGGTCCTACAATGAGCAGTTCTTC.